What follows are 23 T cell receptor beta chains derived from one specimen sequenced in a study of T cells in Graves' hyperthyroidism and ophthalmopathy. Amplification targeted TCR beta CDR3 regions from RNA transcripts. When the TCR CDR3 underwent first-round RT-PCR, the HTBI primer set was used. In TCRdb, the multiplex PCR reads were re-called with MiXCR into one record per CDR3 protein. The sample has about 570,000 distinct CDR3 sequences, under 60% seen once. Sequences were obtained from peripheral blood or thyroid tissue (not recorded which). The receptor set was obtained from an adult woman with Graves' disease, either hyperthyroidism or ophthalmopathy (not recorded which).

There are many counts of this clonotype. V is TRBV3-1 and J is TRBJ2-7; TRBD1 agrees at 7 bases. V trimming: 2 bases; J trimming: 7 bases; junction bases outside the gene matches: 8. The CDR3 totals 14 residues. CDR1 and CDR2 (germline): LGHDT, YNNKEL (reference sequence). This CDR3 reads CASSQRGQVWEQYF. The DNA for the CDR3 is TGTGCCAGCAGCCAACGCGGACAGGTGTGGGAGCAGTACTTC.

The gene calls are TRBV15 and TRBJ2-7; D is tentatively TRBD1 or TRBD2 (5 bases each). CDR1 is LNHNV, CDR2 YYDKDF, per germline (reference sequence). This CDR3 spans 15 amino acids. Trimming took off 1 base at V and 2 bases at J, with 12 bases between the two ends. CDR3 bases: TGTGCCACCAGCAGAGCTAGGGACGGAGCCTACGAGCAGTACTTC. Its protein is CATSRARDGAYEQYF. Using reference TRBV15 and TRBJ2-7 for the parts outside the CDR3, the full variable domain is DAMVIQNPRYQVTQFGKPVTLSCSQTLNHNVMYWYQQKSSQAPKLLFHYYDKDFNNEADTPDNFQSRRPNTSFCFLDIRSPGLGDTAMYLCATSRARDGAYEQYFGPGTRLTVT.

The chain couples TRBV11-2 to TRBJ2-7; D call uncertain. V was clipped by 3 bases and J by 3 bases, with 9 bases between them. The CDR3 extends over 13 amino acids. In germline, CDR1 is SGHAT, CDR2 FQNNGV. The CDR3 sequence: CASSFKGSYEQYF. The CDR3 DNA sequence: TGTGCCAGCAGCTTCAAGGGTAGCTACGAGCAGTACTTC.

This clonotype was counted at least ten times. This rearrangement joins TRBV7-9 to TRBJ1-1; D possibly corresponds to TRBD1 (5 bases). This CDR3 is built from 16 residues. V was shortened by 6 bases and J by 1 base, with 18 bases between the two germline ends. Per germline, CDR1 SEHNR and CDR2 FQNEAQ (reference sequence). In DNA form, the CDR3 reads TGTGCCAGCAGTCCAGTTCCTCCGGGACGGAACACTGAAGCTTTCTTT. Protein: CASSPVPPGRNTEAFF.

This clonotype occurred many times. The V and J genes are TRBV29-1 and TRBJ2-7; TRBD1 agrees at 10 bases. This CDR3 spans 14 amino acids. Germline CDR1 SQVTM, CDR2 ANQGSEA. Trimming removed 4 bases from V and 2 bases from J; junction bases left unmatched: 5. The CDR3 reads CSVGGDRGTYEQYF. CDR3 sequence (DNA): TGCAGCGTTGGGGGGGACAGGGGTACCTACGAGCAGTACTTC.

The chain joins TRBV2 to TRBJ2-7; 13 bases are shared with TRBD2. Germline CDR1 is SNHLY and CDR2 is FYNNEI. The CDR3 length is 16 residues. Trimming removed 1 base from V and 7 bases from J; junction bases left unmatched: 7. The CDR3: CASSEGTSGSHREQYF. CDR3 nucleotide sequence: TGTGCCAGCAGTGAAGGGACTAGCGGGAGCCATCGGGAGCAGTACTTC.

This clonotype was detected many times. The chain employs TRBV4-1 and TRBJ1-4; possibly TRBD1 for D (5 bases). The CDR3 length is 13 residues. Trimming removed 5 bases from V and 10 bases from J, with 14 bases in between. Germline values: CDR1 MGHRA, CDR2 YSYEKL. CDR3: CASSRDPRGKLFF. CDR3 bases: TGCGCCAGCAGCAGAGACCCAAGGGGAAAACTGTTTTTT.

In regard to this clonotype: This may be a read error, as it is one base from a much larger clone. The J gene is TRBJ1-6, the V gene TRBV29-1, with D hard to call. CDR1 and CDR2 (germline): SQVTM, ANQGSEA. The CDR3 sequence is 13 residues long. The V and J ends lost 0 bases and 10 bases respectively, with 10 bases between them. The DNA for the CDR3 is TGCAGCGTTGAAGAGACGGTCAACTCACCCCTCCACTTT. Translating it yields CSVEETVNSPLHF.

This clonotype has more than one count but fewer than ten. The V and J genes are TRBV7-3 and TRBJ2-3; TRBD2 matches 8 bases. The CDR3 has 15 amino acids. CDR1 and CDR2 (germline): SGHTA, FQGTGA. The V gene end was trimmed by 4 bases and the J gene end by 0 bases; junction bases not matched to a gene: 3. The DNA for the CDR3 is TGTGCCAGCAGCTCAGTAGCGGGGAGCACAGATACGCAGTATTTT. Translation: CASSSVAGSTDTQYF. The whole variable domain, remainder taken from reference TRBV7-3 and TRBJ2-3, is GAGVSQTPSNKVTEKGKYVELRCDPISGHTALYWYRQSLGQGPEFLIYFQGTGAADDSGLPNDRFFAVRPEGSVSTLKIQRTERGDSAVYLCASSSVAGSTDTQYFGPGTRLTVL.

This clonotype has a count of ten or more. This chain uses TRBV5-1 with TRBJ2-7; 10 bases are shared with TRBD2. The V segment lost 2 bases and the J segment 6 bases; nucleotides outside the gene matches: 14. Germline-derived CDR1 and CDR2 are SGHRS and YFSETQ. CDR3 length equals 17 residues. The CDR3 is CASSFSPSGSSGAEQYF. The CDR3, as DNA: TGCGCCAGCAGCTTCTCGCCTAGCGGGAGCTCCGGGGCCGAGCAGTACTTC. Drawing the rest from reference TRBV5-1 and TRBJ2-7, the complete variable domain is KAGVTQTPRYLIKTRGQQVTLSCSPISGHRSVSWYQQTPGQGLQFLFEYFSETQRNKGNFPGRFSGRQFSNSRSEMNVSTLELGDSALYLCASSFSPSGSSGAEQYFGPGTRLTVT.

This chain uses TRBV20-1 with TRBJ2-5, with a weak D call TRBD2 (6 bases). V was pared by 5 bases and J by 7 bases, with 11 bases between. The CDR3 runs to 11 residues. Germline loops: CDR1 DFQATT, CDR2 SNEGSKA (reference sequence). The CDR3 DNA follows: TGCAGTGCTGTGACTAGGGGGACCCAGTACTTC. Translating gives CSAVTRGTQYF.

V gene TRBV7-2 combines with J gene TRBJ1-5; possible D gene TRBD1, 5 bases. This CDR3 is 16 amino acids long. The V gene lost 5 bases and the J gene lost 0 bases, with 14 bases spanning the gap. From germline, CDR1 is SGHTA and CDR2 FQGNSA. CDR3: CASSLIAGVSNQPQHF. The CDR3 coding sequence is TGTGCCAGCAGCCTCATAGCGGGGGTTAGCAATCAGCCCCAGCATTTT.

The genes are TRBV9 and TRBJ1-2; D unresolved. Germline loops: CDR1 SGDLS, CDR2 YYNGEE. This CDR3 region has 14 residues. Trimming removed 5 bases from V and 7 bases from J, with 18 bases in between. DNA for the CDR3: TGTGCCAGCAGTTATGCAGCCCCCGGCTCTGGCTACACCTTC. Amino acid sequence: CASSYAAPGSGYTF.

This clonotype has only a few counts. V is TRBV3-1 and J is TRBJ2-7, with a possible D match to TRBD1 (5 bases). Trimming removed 1 base at V and 3 bases at J, with 10 bases between. Germline V gene lookup returns CDR1 LGHDT and CDR2 YNNKEL (reference sequence). This CDR3 contains 14 residues. The CDR3 DNA sequence: TGTGCCAGCAGCCAAGCCCCAGGACACTACGAGCAGTACTTC. Amino acid sequence: CASSQAPGHYEQYF.

J is TRBJ1-2 and V is TRBV29-1; no clear D gene. This CDR3 is 12 amino acids long. Germline values: CDR1 SQVTM, CDR2 ANQGSEA. With 3 bases removed from V and 5 bases from J, the gap between germline ends came to 10 bases. The CDR3 spells CSVDIRAYGYTF. The CDR3 region has the DNA TGCAGCGTTGATATCCGGGCTTATGGCTACACCTTC.

The sample holds a few counts of this clonotype. The rearrangement links TRBV5-1 to TRBJ2-5; D perhaps matches TRBD2 (6 bases). V was cut by 0 bases and J by 4 bases, with 13 bases left in between. Germline CDR1 is SGHRS and CDR2 is YFSETQ. This CDR3 spans 15 amino acids. The CDR3 bases are TGCGCCAGCAGCTTGGCCTCCGGGGGTCGAGAGACCCAGTACTTC. It translates to CASSLASGGRETQYF.

This clonotype came up many times. This chain links TRBV10-3 with TRBJ2-7; 8 nucleotides agree with TRBD1. The CDR3 consists of 14 residues. Germline lookup yields CDR1 ENHRY and CDR2 SYGVKD. V lost 8 bases to trimming and J lost 2 bases; unmatched junction nucleotides: 8. The CDR3 DNA reads as TGTGCCATCGCTAAGGGGGACAGGACCTACGAGCAGTACTTC. This gives the protein CAIAKGDRTYEQYF.

This clonotype was detected many times. The chain carries TRBV2 and TRBJ1-6, with D uncertain. V was clipped by 1 base and J by 5 bases, with 12 bases between them. This CDR3 spans 16 amino acids. Germline-derived CDR1 and CDR2 are SNHLY and FYNNEI. The CDR3 loop is CASSEVRPEDNSPLHF. CDR3 bases: TGTGCCAGCAGTGAAGTGAGGCCAGAGGATAATTCACCCCTCCACTTT.

The chain recombines TRBV7-9 with TRBJ1-3, with D possibly matching TRBD1 (5 bases). This CDR3 has 16 amino acids. Per the germline V gene, CDR1 is SEHNR and CDR2 is FQNEAQ (reference sequence). The ends were cut back, 0 bases at V and 2 bases at J, with 11 bases in the middle. The CDR3 coding sequence is TGTGCCAGCAGCTTAGCAGGGGAAGGACCTGGAAACACCATATATTTT. Translated, it gives CASSLAGEGPGNTIYF.

This clonotype was picked up many times. The chain uses TRBV4-1 and TRBJ1-2; D possibly corresponds to TRBD1 (6 bases). The CDR3 totals 14 residues. V was trimmed by 1 base and J by 4 bases, leaving 10 bases between them. Germline CDR1 MGHRA, CDR2 YSYEKL. CDR3 DNA: TGCGCCAGCAGCCAAGGTCCAGGGGCCTATGGCTACACCTTC. Its translation: CASSQGPGAYGYTF.

The gene calls are TRBV7-9 and TRBJ1-5, with D perhaps TRBD1 (6 bases). The CDR3 loop spans 13 amino acids. V shed 5 bases and J shed 7 bases, with 12 bases lying between them. Germline CDR1 SEHNR, CDR2 FQNEAQ (reference sequence). CDR3 sequence reads: CASSHRESQPQHF. The CDR3 DNA follows: TGTGCCAGCAGCCACAGGGAATCACAGCCCCAGCATTTT.

The V call is TRBV7-2, the J call TRBJ2-5; 8 bases fit TRBD2. V lost 5 bases, J lost 7 bases, and 6 bases stayed unmatched. Germline V gene lookup returns CDR1 SGHTA and CDR2 FQGNSA. The CDR3 extends over 13 amino acids. CDR3 amino acids: CASSPGRGGTQYF. CDR3 DNA: TGTGCCAGCAGCCCCGGGAGGGGAGGGACCCAGTACTTC.

This clonotype has a count of ten or more. This chain links TRBV7-6 with TRBJ1-1, with 7 positions matching TRBD1. Germline CDR1 is SGHVS and CDR2 is FNYEAQ. J gave up 1 base and V 5 bases, and 7 bases lay outside the gene matches. The CDR3 runs 15 residues. CDR3 region: CASSPRQGKNTEAFF. CDR3 nucleotide sequence: TGTGCCAGCAGCCCTAGACAGGGAAAGAACACTGAAGCTTTCTTT.